This T cell receptor (beta chain) was identified in a study of PD-1 blockade in mismatch repair-deficient tumors. Germline CDR1 and CDR2: SGHVS and FQNEAQ. With 4 bases clipped from V and 6 bases from J, the junction kept 9 bases outside the gene matches. CDR3 length: 16 residues. Assay used: immunoSEQ multiplex PCR; TCRdb lists only in-frame clones, some missing. The data show around 120,000 clones, roughly 90% seen once. The receptor was isolated from an adult with mismatch repair-deficient cancer. The sequencing here drew on peripheral blood, taken 70 to 72 weeks after starting pembrolizumab. The rearrangement uses TRBV7-8 and TRBJ1-2, with 12 bases identical to TRBD1. The CDR3 nucleotides are TGTGCCAGCAGCTCCGGCGGGACAGGGGGCGTTCATGGCTACACCTTC. It yields the protein CASSSGGTGGVHGYTF. Variable domain in full (rest from reference TRBV7-8 and TRBJ1-2): GAGVSQSPRYKVAKRGQDVALRCDPISGHVSLFWYQQALGQGPEFLTYFQNEAQLDKSGLPSDRFFAERPEGSVSTLKIQRTQQEDSAVYLCASSSGGTGGVHGYTFGSGTRLTVV.